The TCR beta chain described here comes from a study of blood T cell repertoires in COVID-19 (dated by TCRdb to the early 2020s). Regarding the complete study: Collaborator samples came from the United States, Italy and Spain and covered acute and convalescent phases of COVID-19. The samples were drawn from two sources: the first 160 participants of the ongoing ImmuneRACE study, and 950 to 1,500 subjects contributed by 6 global collaborators. The repertoires were released in a freely available public database meant as a resource for research on the immune response to SARS-CoV-2. Where HLA class I and class II types were available, the types were taken from metadata supplied by the sample provider, not from assay-based typing. The prospective study material was composed of cDNA or gDNA derived from T cells, B-cell-depleted T cells, or PBMCs. Sample metadata almost always included a de-identified subject ID, COVID-19 status, age in years and sex. The dataset comprised deeply sampled blood TCRbeta repertoires from subjects exposed to, actively infected with, or recovered from COVID-19.

The immunoSEQ Assay, a bias-controlled multiplex PCR, was used to amplify TCRbeta CDR3 regions from genomic DNA. For the original study's pipeline: Within the assay, amplification of reference gene primers was used to estimate how many nucleated cells each sample contained. To quantify the absolute abundance of each unique TCRbeta CDR3 rearrangement, sequence reads were collapsed and filtered. For each sample, productive Simpson clonality was calculated as the square root of Simpson's diversity index over productive rearrangements. TCRdb took over this immuneACCESS table, retaining in-frame rearrangements with V and J assigned. Such tables are incomplete; in checked studies, under half of the missing clones stem from an unresolved V gene, and the remainder is unexplained. That table supplies the V and J calls and clone size; D and trimming were determined from the DNA. This sample holds 55,000 to 65,000 clones; around 80% were observed only once. The ten largest make up 3.5% to 4.5% of the sample.

The investigation overall reported the following: Clinical and demographic metadata were provided uncurated, with the amount varying by source and participant.

Each collaborating institution followed its own protocols to collect whole blood in K2EDTA tubes. For TCRbeta analysis, collaborator samples were shipped as frozen whole blood, as isolated PBMCs, or as DNA extracted from either sample type. CDR1 and CDR2 were assigned from the germline V gene as SQVTM and ANQGSEA. V is shortened by 5 bases, J by 4 bases, and the region joining them spans 15 bases. The CDR3 goes from the cysteine to the phenylalanine over 14 residues. Kept here is only the CDR3 DNA, which spans 42 bases and is read in frame from base 1. Notes on this clone: It lacks a known antigen. The sample holds no much larger clone one base away, and base qualities are not on file.

The TCR comes from a man in his fifties or sixties with acute or convalescent COVID-19. The V and J segments used are TRBV29-1 and TRBJ2-1; a tentative D call is TRBD1 (5 bases match). Sample: peripheral blood. The CDR3 is CSVPYTGQYNEQFF. The DNA reads TGCAGCGTTCCCTACACAGGCCAATACAATGAGCAGTTCTTC.